Below, one T cell receptor beta chain is given with its context. Antigen specificity is unknown. Both iRepertoire HTBI primers and Arm-PCR of CDR3 regions were used to build the TCR beta libraries. TCRdb fed the multiplex PCR reads into MiXCR, producing one record per CDR3 protein. Seen here are approximately 290,000 distinct CDR3 sequences, 22% observed once, and the top ten hold more than 55%. Germline CDR1 and CDR2: SEHNR and FQNEAQ (reference sequence). Unmatched junction bases numbered 12, after V lost 2 bases and J lost 5 bases. The CDR3 has 17 amino acids. The sample's time point: persistent/refractory GD, antithyroid drugs over 5 years with positive TRAb. With RNA extracted from PBMCs as input, the TCR library was made. Patients with Graves' disease were diagnosed by American Thyroid Association guidelines. The sample comes from a study of regulatory T cells in long-lasting Graves disease. Study-level findings and limits: Whereas new patients shared some 970 public clonotypes, persistent patients shared more, at approximately 2,700. Gene preferences differed: TRBV28, TRBJ1-2, TRBJ2-5 in persistent cases. Because few samples were included, accuracy may have been lower.

The sequencing here drew on peripheral blood mononuclear cells (PBMCs), taken when the disease was refractory, from a patient treated with antithyroid drugs. The TCR originated in a female donor with Graves disease. The V call is TRBV7-9, the J call TRBJ2-7; TRBD2 matches at 10 bases. The CDR3 DNA follows: TGTGCCAGCAGCTTAATTTTGGGTACTAGCGGGACCCACGAGCAGTACTTC. Amino acids: CASSLILGTSGTHEQYF.